This T cell receptor beta chain was recovered during a study of T-cell reconstitution after alpha-beta-depleted transplantation in children. The germline V gene encodes CDR1 SGHAT and CDR2 FQDESV (reference sequence). The ends lost 1 base at V and 4 bases at J; junction bases unmatched: 8. The CDR3 has 17 residues. This clonotype was counted only a few times. Molecular barcoding with unique molecular identifiers was used for the TCRbeta library. TCRdb called the PCR reads again in MiXCR, with one record for every CDR3 protein. The data show over 550,000 distinct CDR3 sequences, 8% to 11% seen once. The sequencing used PBMCs from the stem cell graft donor, collected from the stem cell graft. The chain uses TRBV11-1 and TRBJ2-1, with TRBD2 matching over 9 bases. The receptor's source is a human donor who donated a stem cell graft to a child with acute myeloid leukemia. The CDR3 protein is CASSLGVSGRRYNEQFF. The CDR3 DNA reads TGTGCCAGCAGCTTAGGAGTAAGCGGGAGGAGGTACAATGAGCAGTTCTTC.